This T cell receptor (beta chain) derives from a study of blood T cells in healthy people across ages. General study findings and limits: The diversity estimates, figures obtained from one million T cells, were considered underestimates. Percentage of naive T cells showed a strong correlation with TCR beta diversity.

Concerning this clonotype itself: What it binds is not known.

Drawn from each donor were roughly 10 milliliters of peripheral blood. The CDR3 has 14 residues. The V gene's germline CDR1 is MDHEN and CDR2 SYDVKM. Trimming took 1 base from V and 4 from J, leaving 8 bases between them. Primed by a sample-barcoded 5' primer and a J-beta primer mix, a second PCR proceeded for about 7 to 11 cycles. TCRdb re-called the 5' RACE reads through MiXCR, storing one row per CDR3 protein. The data show approximately 960,000 distinct CDR3 sequences, 25% to 35% seen once. Another study also made use of these data, one on T cells of mothers and their children. As that study records: Material was donated by three healthy Caucasian mothers and their six children.

The sequence was obtained from a middle-aged woman in good health. Sequencing was performed on blood. The chain couples TRBV28 to TRBJ1-5, with a possible D match to TRBD1 (5 bases). The CDR3: CASSLSTVNQPQHF. The DNA for the CDR3 is TGTGCCAGCAGTTTATCGACAGTTAATCAGCCCCAGCATTTT.